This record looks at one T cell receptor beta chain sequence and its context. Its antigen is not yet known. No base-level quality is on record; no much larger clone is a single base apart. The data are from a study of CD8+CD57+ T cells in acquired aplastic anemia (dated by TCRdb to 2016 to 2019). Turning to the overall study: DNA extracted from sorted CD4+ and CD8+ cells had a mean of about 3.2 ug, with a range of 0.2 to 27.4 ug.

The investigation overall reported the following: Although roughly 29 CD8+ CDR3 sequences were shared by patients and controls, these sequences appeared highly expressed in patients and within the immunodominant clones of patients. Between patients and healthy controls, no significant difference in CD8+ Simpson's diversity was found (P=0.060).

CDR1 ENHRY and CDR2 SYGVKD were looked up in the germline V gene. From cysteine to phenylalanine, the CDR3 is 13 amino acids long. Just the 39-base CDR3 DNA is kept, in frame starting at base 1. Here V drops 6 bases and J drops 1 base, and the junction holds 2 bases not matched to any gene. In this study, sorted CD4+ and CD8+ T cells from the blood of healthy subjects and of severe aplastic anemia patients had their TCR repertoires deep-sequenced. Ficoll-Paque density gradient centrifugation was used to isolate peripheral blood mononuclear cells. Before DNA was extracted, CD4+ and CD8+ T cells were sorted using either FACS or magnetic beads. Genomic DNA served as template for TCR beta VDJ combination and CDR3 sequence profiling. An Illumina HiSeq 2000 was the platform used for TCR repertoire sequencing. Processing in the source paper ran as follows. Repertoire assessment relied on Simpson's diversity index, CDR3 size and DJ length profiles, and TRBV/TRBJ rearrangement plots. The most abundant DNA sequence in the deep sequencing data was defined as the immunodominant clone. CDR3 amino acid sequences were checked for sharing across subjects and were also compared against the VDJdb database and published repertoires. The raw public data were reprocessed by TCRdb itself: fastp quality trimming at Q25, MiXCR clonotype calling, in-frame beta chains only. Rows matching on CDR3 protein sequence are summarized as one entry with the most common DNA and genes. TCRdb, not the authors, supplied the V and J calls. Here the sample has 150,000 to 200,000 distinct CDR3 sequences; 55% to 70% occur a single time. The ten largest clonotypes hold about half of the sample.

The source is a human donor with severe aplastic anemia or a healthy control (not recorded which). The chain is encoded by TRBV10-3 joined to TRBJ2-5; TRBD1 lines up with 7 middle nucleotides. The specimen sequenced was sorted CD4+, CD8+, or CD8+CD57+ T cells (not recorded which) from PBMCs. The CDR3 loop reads CAIRGTVQETQYF. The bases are TGTGCCATCAGGGGGACAGTCCAAGAGACCCAGTACTTC.